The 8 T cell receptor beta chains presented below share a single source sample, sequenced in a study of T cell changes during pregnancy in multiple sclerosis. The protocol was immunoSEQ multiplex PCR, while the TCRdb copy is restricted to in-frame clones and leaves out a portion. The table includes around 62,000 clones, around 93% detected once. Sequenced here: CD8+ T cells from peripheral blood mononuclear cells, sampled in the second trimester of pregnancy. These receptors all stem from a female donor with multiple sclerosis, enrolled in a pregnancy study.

CDR3 protein: CASSFDLGQGADTQYF. Here the CDR3 DNA reads TGTGCCAGCAGCTTCGATCTGGGACAGGGGGCAGATACGCAGTATTTT. This chain uses TRBV7-9 with TRBJ2-3; 11 bases line up with TRBD1. The CDR3 extends over 16 amino acids. Germline V gives CDR1 SEHNR, CDR2 FQNEAQ (reference sequence). Losses at the gene ends were 3 bases for V and 4 bases for J; bases not matched to a gene: 6.

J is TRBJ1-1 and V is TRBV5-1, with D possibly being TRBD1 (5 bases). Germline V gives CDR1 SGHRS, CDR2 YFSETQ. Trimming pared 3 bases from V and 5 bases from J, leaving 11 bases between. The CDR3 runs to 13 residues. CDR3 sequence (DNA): TGCGCCAGCAGCTGGGACTCCACGACTGAAGCTTTCTTT. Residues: CASSWDSTTEAFF. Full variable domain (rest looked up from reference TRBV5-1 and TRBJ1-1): KAGVTQTPRYLIKTRGQQVTLSCSPISGHRSVSWYQQTPGQGLQFLFEYFSETQRNKGNFPGRFSGRQFSNSRSEMNVSTLELGDSALYLCASSWDSTTEAFFGQGTRLTVV.

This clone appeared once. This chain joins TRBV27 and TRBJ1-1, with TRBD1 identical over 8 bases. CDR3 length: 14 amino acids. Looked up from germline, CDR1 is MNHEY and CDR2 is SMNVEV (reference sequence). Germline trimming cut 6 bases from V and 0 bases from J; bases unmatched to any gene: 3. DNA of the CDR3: TGTGCCAGCAGCAGGACAGGGCTGAACACTGAAGCTTTCTTT. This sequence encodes CASSRTGLNTEAFF.

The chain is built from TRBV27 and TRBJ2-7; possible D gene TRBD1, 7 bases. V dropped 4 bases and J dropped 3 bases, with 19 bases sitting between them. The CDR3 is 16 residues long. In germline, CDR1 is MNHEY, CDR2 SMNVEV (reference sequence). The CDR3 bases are TGTGCCAGCAGTTCCCGACAGGGAGGTTTTCTCTACGAGCAGTACTTC. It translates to CASSSRQGGFLYEQYF.

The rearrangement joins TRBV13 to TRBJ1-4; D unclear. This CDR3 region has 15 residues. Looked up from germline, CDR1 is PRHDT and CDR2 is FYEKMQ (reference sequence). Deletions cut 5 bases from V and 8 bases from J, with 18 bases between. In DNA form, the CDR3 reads TGTGCCAGCAGCCCGACCGGCCTTGGGGAGGAAAAACTGTTTTTT. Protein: CASSPTGLGEEKLFF.

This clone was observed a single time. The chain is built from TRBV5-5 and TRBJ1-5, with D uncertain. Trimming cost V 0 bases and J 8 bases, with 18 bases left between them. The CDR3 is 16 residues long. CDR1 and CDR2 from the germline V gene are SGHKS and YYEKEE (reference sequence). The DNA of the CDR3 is TGTGCCAGCAGCTTGGCAGACAACCAACTTTTGGAGCCCCAGCATTTT. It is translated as CASSLADNQLLEPQHF.

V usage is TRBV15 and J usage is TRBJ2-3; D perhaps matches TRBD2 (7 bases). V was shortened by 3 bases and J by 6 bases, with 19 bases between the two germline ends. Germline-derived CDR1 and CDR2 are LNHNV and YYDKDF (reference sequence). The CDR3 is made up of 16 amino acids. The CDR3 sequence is CATSSPMGGARDTQYF. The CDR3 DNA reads TGTGCCACCAGCAGCCCCATGGGGGGGGCTCGGGATACGCAGTATTTT.

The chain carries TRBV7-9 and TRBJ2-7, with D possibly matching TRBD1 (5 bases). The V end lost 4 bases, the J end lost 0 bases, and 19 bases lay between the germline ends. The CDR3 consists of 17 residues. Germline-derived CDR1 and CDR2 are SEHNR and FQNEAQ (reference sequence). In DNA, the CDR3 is TGTGCCAGCAGCTCCCGCCTGACAGCCTTGGACTCCTACGAGCAGTACTTC. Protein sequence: CASSSRLTALDSYEQYF. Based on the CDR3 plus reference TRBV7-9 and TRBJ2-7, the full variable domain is DTGVSQNPRHKITKRGQNVTFRCDPISEHNRLYWYRQTLGQGPEFLTYFQNEAQLEKSRLLSDRFSAERPKGSFSTLEIQRTEQGDSAMYLCASSSRLTALDSYEQYFGPGTRLTVT.